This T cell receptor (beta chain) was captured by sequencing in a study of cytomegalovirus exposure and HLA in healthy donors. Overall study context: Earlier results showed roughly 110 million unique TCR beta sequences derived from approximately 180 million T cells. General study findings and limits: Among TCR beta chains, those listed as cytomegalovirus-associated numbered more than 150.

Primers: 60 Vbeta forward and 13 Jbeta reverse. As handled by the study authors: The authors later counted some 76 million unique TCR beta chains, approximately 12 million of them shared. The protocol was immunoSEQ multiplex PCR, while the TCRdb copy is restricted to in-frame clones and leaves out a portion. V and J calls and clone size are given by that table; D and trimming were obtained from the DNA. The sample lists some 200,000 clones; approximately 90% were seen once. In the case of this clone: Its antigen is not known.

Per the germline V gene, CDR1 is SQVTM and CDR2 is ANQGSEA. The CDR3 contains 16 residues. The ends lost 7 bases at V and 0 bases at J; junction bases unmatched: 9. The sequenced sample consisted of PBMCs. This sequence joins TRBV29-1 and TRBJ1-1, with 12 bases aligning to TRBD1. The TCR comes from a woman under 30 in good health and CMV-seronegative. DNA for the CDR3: TGCAGCGCCTTCGACCGGGACAGGGGGCTGAACACTGAAGCTTTCTTT. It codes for CSAFDRDRGLNTEAFF.